Listed here are 2 T cell receptor beta chains from one sample, sequenced in a study of blood T cell repertoires in COVID-19. Produced via immunoSEQ multiplex PCR; TCRdb's table is partial and in-frame only. The table has fewer than 350,000 clones, about nine tenths seen once. The sequenced sample consisted of PBMCs or T cells enriched from blood (not recorded which). The source is a man between 60 and 75 years old who had recovered from COVID-19.

The gene calls are TRBV2 and TRBJ1-2, with 9 nucleotides matching TRBD1. Germline V lookup: CDR1 SNHLY, CDR2 FYNNEI. The CDR3 loop spans 14 amino acids. V shed 5 bases, J shed 5 bases, and the junction held 6 bases outside the gene matches. The DNA of the CDR3 is TGTGCCAGCAGTCTACAGGGGGCTGAATATGGCTACACCTTC. It encodes CASSLQGAEYGYTF.

J is TRBJ1-5 and V is TRBV30; no reliable D call. The V gene lost 2 bases and the J gene lost 3 bases, with 11 bases spanning the gap. This CDR3 contains 14 residues. Germline CDR1 GTSNPN, CDR2 SVGIG (reference sequence). CDR3 amino acids: CAWSRLTANQPQHF. CDR3 bases: TGTGCCTGGAGTCGATTGACTGCCAATCAGCCCCAGCATTTT.